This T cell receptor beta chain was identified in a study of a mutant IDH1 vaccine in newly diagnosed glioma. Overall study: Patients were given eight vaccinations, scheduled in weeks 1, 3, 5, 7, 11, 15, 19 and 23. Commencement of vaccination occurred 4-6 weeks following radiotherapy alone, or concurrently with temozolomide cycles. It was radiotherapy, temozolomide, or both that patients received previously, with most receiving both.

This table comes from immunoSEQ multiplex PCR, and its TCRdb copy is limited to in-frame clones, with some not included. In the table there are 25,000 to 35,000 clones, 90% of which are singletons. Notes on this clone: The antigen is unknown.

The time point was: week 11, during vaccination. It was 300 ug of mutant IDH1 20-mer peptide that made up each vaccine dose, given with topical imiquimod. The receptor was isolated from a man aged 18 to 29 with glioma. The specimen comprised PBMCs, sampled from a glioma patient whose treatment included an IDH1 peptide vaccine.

This CDR3 reads CASSLVGSPEDTQYF. The CDR3 DNA sequence: TGCGCCAGCAGCTTGGTGGGAAGCCCCGAGGATACGCAGTATTTT. The V and J genes are TRBV5-1 and TRBJ2-3; D not resolved. V was pared by 0 bases and J by 6 bases, with 14 bases between. The CDR3 runs to 15 residues. The V gene's germline CDR1 is SGHRS and CDR2 YFSETQ.